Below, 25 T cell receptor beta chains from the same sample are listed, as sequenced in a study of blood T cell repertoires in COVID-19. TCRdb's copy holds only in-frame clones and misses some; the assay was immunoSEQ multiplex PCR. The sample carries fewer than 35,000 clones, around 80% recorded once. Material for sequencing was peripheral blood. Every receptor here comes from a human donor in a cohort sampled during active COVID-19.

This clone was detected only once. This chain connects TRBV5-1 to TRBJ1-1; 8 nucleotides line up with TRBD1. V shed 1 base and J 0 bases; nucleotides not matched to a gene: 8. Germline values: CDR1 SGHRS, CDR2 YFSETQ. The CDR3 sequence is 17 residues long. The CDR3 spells CASSLQGAYPMNTEAFF. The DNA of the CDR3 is TGCGCCAGCAGCTTGCAGGGGGCTTACCCCATGAACACTGAAGCTTTCTTT.

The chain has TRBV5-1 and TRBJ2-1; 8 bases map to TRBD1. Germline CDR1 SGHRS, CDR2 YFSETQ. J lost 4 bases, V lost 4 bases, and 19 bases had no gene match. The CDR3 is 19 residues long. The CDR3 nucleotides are TGCGCCAGCAGCAGATGGACAGGGCCCTCTCTTCCTCCGTACAATGAGCAGTTCTTC. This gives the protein CASSRWTGPSLPPYNEQFF.

The CDR3 loop reads CASSLSDRGGAFF. The CDR3 DNA follows: TGTGCCAGCAGCCTCAGTGACAGGGGCGGAGCTTTCTTT. V is TRBV13 and J is TRBJ1-1; the match to TRBD1 covers 8 bases. V dropped 5 bases and J dropped 10; count of bases not matched to a gene: 9. Germline V gene lookup returns CDR1 PRHDT and CDR2 FYEKMQ (reference sequence). The CDR3 runs 13 residues.

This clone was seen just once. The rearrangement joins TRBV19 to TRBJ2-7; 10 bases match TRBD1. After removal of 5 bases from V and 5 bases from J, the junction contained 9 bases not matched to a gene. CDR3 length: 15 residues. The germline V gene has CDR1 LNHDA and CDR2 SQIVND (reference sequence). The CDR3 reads CASSVTGTGAHEQYF. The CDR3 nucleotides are TGTGCCAGTAGTGTTACCGGGACAGGGGCCCACGAGCAGTACTTC.

The CDR3 bases are TGTGCCAGCCGGATATCCGGGACAGGGTCCCTAGCGGGGGTACTTCAGTACTTC. Its protein product is CASRISGTGSLAGVLQYF. This sequence joins TRBV27 and TRBJ2-7, with D perhaps matching TRBD2 (10 bases). The CDR3 loop spans 18 amino acids. CDR1 is MNHEY and CDR2 is SMNVEV in the germline V gene (reference sequence). V dropped 8 bases and J dropped 10 bases, with 36 bases sitting between them.

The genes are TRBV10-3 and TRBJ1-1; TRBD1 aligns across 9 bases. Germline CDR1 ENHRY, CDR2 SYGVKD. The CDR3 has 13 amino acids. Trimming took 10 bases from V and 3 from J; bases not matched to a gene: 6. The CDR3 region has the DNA TGTGCCACGGACAGGGGAGGGGACACTGAAGCTTTCTTT. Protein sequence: CATDRGGDTEAFF.

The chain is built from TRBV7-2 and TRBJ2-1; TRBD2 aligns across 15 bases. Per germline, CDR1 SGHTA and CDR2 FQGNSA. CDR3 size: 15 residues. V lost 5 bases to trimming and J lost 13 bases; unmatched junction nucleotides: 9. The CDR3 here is CASSRWGLAGGIQFF. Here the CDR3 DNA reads TGTGCCAGCAGCCGGTGGGGACTAGCGGGGGGTATTCAGTTCTTC.

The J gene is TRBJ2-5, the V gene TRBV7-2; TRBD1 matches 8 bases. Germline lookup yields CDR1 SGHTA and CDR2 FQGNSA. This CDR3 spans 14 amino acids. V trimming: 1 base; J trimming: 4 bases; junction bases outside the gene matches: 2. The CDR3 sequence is CASSLETGGETQYF. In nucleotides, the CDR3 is TGTGCCAGCAGCTTAGAAACAGGGGGAGAGACCCAGTACTTC.

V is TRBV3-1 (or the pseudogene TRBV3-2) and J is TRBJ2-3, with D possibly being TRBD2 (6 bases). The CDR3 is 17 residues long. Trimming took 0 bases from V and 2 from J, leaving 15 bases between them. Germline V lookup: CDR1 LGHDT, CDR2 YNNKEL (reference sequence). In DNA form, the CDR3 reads TGTGCCAGCAGCCAAGATTACCCGGGGGAAAACACAGATACGCAGTATTTT. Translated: CASSQDYPGENTDTQYF.

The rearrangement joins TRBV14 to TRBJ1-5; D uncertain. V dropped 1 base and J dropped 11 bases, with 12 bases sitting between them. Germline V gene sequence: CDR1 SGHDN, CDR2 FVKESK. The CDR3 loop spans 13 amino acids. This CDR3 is CASSQVAHGAQHF. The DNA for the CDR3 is TGTGCCAGCAGCCAAGTGGCCCACGGGGCCCAGCATTTT.

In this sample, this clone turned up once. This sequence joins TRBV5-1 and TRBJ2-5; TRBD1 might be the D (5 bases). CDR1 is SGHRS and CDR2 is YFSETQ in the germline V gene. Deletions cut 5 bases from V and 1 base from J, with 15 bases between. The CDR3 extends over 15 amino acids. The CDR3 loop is CASSYFGAAQETQYF. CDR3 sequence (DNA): TGCGCCAGCAGTTACTTTGGGGCGGCCCAAGAGACCCAGTACTTC.

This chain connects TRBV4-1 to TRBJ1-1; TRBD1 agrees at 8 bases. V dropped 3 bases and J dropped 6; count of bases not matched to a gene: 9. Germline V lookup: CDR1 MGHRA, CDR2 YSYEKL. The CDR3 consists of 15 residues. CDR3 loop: CASSHTSDRAAEAFF. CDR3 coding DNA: TGCGCCAGCAGCCACACGTCGGACAGGGCGGCTGAAGCTTTCTTT.

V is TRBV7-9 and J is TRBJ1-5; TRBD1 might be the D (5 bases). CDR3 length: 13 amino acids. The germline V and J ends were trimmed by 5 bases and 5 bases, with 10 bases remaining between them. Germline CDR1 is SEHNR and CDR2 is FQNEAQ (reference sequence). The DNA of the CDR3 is TGTGCCAGCAGCCCCGGGGGATATCAGCCCCAGCATTTT. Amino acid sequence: CASSPGGYQPQHF. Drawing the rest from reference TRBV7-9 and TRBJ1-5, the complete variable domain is DTGVSQNPRHKITKRGQNVTFRCDPISEHNRLYWYRQTLGQGPEFLTYFQNEAQLEKSRLLSDRFSAERPKGSFSTLEIQRTEQGDSAMYLCASSPGGYQPQHFGDGTRLSIL.

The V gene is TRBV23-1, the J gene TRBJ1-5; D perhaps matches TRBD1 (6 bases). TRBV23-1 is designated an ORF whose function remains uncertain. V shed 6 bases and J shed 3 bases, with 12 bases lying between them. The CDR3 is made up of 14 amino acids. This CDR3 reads CASSPDSFNQPQHF. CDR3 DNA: TGCGCCAGCAGCCCGGACAGTTTCAATCAGCCCCAGCATTTT.

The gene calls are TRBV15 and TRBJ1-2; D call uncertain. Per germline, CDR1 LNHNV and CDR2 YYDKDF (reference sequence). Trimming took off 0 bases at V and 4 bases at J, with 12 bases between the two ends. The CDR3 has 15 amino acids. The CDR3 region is CATSRENRIPYGYTF. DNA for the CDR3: TGTGCCACCAGCAGAGAAAACAGAATTCCCTATGGCTACACCTTC. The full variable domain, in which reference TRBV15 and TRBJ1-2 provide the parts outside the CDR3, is DAMVIQNPRYQVTQFGKPVTLSCSQTLNHNVMYWYQQKSSQAPKLLFHYYDKDFNNEADTPDNFQSRRPNTSFCFLDIRSPGLGDTAMYLCATSRENRIPYGYTFGSGTRLTVV.

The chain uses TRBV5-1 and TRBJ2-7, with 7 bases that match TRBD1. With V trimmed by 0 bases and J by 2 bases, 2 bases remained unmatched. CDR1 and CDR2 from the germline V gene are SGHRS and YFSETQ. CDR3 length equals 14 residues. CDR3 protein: CASSLGDRAYEQYF. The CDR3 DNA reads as TGCGCCAGCAGCTTGGGGGACAGAGCCTACGAGCAGTACTTC.

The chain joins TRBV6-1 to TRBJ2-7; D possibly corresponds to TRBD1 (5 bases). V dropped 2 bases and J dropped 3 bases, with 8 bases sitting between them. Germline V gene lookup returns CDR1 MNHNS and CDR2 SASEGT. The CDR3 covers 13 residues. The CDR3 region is CASSEQGLYEQYF. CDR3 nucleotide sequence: TGTGCCAGCAGTGAACAGGGCCTCTACGAGCAGTACTTC.

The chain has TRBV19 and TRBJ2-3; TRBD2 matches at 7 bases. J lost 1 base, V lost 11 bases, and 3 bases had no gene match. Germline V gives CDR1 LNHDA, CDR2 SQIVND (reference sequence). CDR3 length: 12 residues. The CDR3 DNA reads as TGTGCCTCCCGGGGGGGCACAGATACGCAGTATTTT. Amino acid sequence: CASRGGTDTQYF.

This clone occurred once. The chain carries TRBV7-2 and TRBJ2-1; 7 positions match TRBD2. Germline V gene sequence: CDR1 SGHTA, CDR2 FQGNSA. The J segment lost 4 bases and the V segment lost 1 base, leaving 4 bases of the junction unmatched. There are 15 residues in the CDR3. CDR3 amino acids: CASSLGRGIYNEQFF. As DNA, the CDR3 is TGTGCCAGCAGCTTAGGGCGGGGGATTTACAATGAGCAGTTCTTC.

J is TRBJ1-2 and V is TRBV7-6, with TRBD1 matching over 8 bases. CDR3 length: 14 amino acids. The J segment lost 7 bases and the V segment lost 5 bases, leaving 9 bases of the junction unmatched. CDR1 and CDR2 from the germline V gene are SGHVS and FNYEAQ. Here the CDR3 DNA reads TGTGCCAGCAGCCCTGAAACAGGGGGTGTTGGCTACACCTTC. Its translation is CASSPETGGVGYTF. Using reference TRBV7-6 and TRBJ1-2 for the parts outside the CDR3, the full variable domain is GAGVSQSPRYKVTKRGQDVALRCDPISGHVSLYWYRQALGQGPEFLTYFNYEAQQDKSGLPNDRFSAERPEGSISTLTIQRTEQRDSAMYRCASSPETGGVGYTFGSGTRLTVV.

CDR3 sequence: CATGPGLTYNEQFF. CDR3 nucleotide sequence: TGTGCCACCGGGCCGGGATTAACCTACAATGAGCAGTTCTTC. V and J are TRBV15 and TRBJ2-1, with D perhaps matching TRBD2 (5 bases). This CDR3 has 14 amino acids. Germline V gene sequence: CDR1 LNHNV, CDR2 YYDKDF (reference sequence). Trimming cost V 8 bases and J 2 bases, with 13 bases left between them.

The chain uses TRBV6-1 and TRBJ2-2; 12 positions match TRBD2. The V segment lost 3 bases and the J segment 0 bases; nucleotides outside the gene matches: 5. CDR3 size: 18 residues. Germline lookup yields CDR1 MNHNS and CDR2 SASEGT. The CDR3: CASSDRLAGDPNTGELFF. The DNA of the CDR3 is TGTGCCAGCAGTGACCGACTAGCGGGGGACCCGAACACCGGGGAGCTGTTTTTT.

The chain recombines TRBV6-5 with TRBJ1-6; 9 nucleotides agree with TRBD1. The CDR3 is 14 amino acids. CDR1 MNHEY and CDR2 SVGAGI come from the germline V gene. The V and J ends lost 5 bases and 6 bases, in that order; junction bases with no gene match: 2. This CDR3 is CASSLDRGNSPLHF. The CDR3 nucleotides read TGTGCCAGCAGTCTGGACAGGGGTAATTCACCCCTCCACTTT.

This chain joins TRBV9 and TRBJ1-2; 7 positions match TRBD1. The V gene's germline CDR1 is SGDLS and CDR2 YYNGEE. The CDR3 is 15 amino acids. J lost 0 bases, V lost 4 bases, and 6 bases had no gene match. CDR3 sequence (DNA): TGTGCCAGCAGCTCAGGGGGGAGAACTAACTATGGCTACACCTTC. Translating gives CASSSGGRTNYGYTF.

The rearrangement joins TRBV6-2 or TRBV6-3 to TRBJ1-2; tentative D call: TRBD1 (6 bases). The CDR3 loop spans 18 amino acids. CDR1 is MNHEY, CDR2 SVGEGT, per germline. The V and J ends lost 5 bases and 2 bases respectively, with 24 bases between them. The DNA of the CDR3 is TGTGCCAGCAGTACCCGCAGGGGTAACCGAGCCCTCAACTATGGCTACACCTTC. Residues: CASSTRRGNRALNYGYTF.